This entry describes one T cell receptor beta chain. The antigen remains undetermined. Germline CDR1 reads MDHEN; CDR2 reads SYDVKM. The V end was cut by 4 bases, the J end by 5 bases, with 5 bases between. The CDR3 runs 11 residues. This specimen belongs to a study of T cell responses to AZD1222 COVID-19 vaccine. General study points: It should be noted that donors were predominantly white British and more often female, and clonal diversity was possibly underestimated. Researchers took repertoire samples only after the peak T cell response had come. Spike-specific TCR breadth rose after two AZD1222 doses, and depth rose as well.

Measured with immunoSEQ multiplex PCR; TCRdb has only the in-frame clones, and not every one. The table has 120,000 or so clones, 88% seen once. The receptor comes from an adult in good health. The chain carries TRBV28 and TRBJ1-1; no clear D. The material was peripheral blood, obtained on day 0 of MenACWY control vaccination. The CDR3 nucleotides are TGTGCCAGCAGTTCCTCGACTGAAGCTTTCTTT. Protein sequence: CASSSSTEAFF.